This is a list of T cell receptor beta chains from one sample in a study of blood T cell repertoires in COVID-19. Data came from immunoSEQ multiplex PCR; TCRdb stores just in-frame clones and leaves some out. The sample lists 250,000 to 300,000 clones, 88% occurring once. Sequenced sample: peripheral blood. The receptors originated from a woman in her 30s who had recovered from COVID-19. Both conserved end residues are part of each CDR3. The D gene is left open where the match is weak. Clone sizes are given selectively: once, few, many, or a class where the clone is expanded.

d_gene	abundance	v_gene	j_gene	CDR3aa	CDR3nt
-	many	TRBV2	TRBJ1-4	CASTLLKIGGGGEKLFF	TGTGCCAGCACCTTGCTTAAAATTGGAGGAGGAGGTGAAAAACTGTTTTTT
TRBD1	once	TRBV5-4	TRBJ1-4	CASSVEMDRGTTNEKLFF	TGTGCCAGCAGCGTCGAGATGGACAGGGGGACCACTAATGAAAAACTGTTTTTT
-	-	TRBV28	TRBJ2-2	CASSLSGGSSAGELFF	TGTGCCAGCAGTTTGTCTGGTGGTTCGTCGGCCGGGGAGCTGTTTTTT
-	-	TRBV5-1	TRBJ1-5	CASSPWTGANQPQHF	TGCGCCAGCAGCCCCTGGACGGGAGCCAATCAGCCCCAGCATTTT
-	-	TRBV9	TRBJ2-7	CASSVDPGPYEQYF	TGTGCCAGCAGCGTAGACCCGGGTCCCTACGAGCAGTACTTC
-	once	TRBV28	TRBJ1-1	CAIRGTEAFF	TGTGCCATCCGGGGGACTGAAGCTTTCTTT
-	-	TRBV5-4	TRBJ2-1	CASSTRASSYNEQFF	TGTGCCAGCAGCACCAGGGCCAGCTCCTACAATGAGCAGTTCTTC
-	once	TRBV28	TRBJ2-7	CASSGTFYEQYF	TGTGCCAGCAGTGGGACATTCTACGAGCAGTACTTC
TRBD1	-	TRBV10-3	TRBJ1-2	CAISPGQEYYGYTF	TGTGCCATCAGTCCGGGACAGGAATACTATGGCTACACCTTC
TRBD1	-	TRBV3-1/TRBV3-2	TRBJ2-1	CASSPHTGTGNHNEQFF	TGTGCCAGCAGTCCACATACCGGGACAGGGAACCACAATGAGCAGTTCTTC
-	-	TRBV9	TRBJ2-7	CASSPRAAGEQYF	TGTGCCAGCAGCCCCCGGGCGGCGGGGGAGCAGTACTTC
-	-	TRBV2	TRBJ2-7	CASSTIYEQYF	TGTGCCAGCAGTACTATATACGAGCAGTACTTC
TRBD2	-	TRBV3-1/TRBV3-2	TRBJ2-5	CASSQDWSGGREYF	TGTGCCAGCAGCCAAGACTGGAGCGGGGGCAGAGAGTACTTC
-	once	TRBV6-9	TRBJ1-4	CASIQLRWRRSRNEKLFF	TGTGCCAGCATTCAACTTCGGTGGAGACGGAGCCGAAATGAAAAACTGTTTTTT